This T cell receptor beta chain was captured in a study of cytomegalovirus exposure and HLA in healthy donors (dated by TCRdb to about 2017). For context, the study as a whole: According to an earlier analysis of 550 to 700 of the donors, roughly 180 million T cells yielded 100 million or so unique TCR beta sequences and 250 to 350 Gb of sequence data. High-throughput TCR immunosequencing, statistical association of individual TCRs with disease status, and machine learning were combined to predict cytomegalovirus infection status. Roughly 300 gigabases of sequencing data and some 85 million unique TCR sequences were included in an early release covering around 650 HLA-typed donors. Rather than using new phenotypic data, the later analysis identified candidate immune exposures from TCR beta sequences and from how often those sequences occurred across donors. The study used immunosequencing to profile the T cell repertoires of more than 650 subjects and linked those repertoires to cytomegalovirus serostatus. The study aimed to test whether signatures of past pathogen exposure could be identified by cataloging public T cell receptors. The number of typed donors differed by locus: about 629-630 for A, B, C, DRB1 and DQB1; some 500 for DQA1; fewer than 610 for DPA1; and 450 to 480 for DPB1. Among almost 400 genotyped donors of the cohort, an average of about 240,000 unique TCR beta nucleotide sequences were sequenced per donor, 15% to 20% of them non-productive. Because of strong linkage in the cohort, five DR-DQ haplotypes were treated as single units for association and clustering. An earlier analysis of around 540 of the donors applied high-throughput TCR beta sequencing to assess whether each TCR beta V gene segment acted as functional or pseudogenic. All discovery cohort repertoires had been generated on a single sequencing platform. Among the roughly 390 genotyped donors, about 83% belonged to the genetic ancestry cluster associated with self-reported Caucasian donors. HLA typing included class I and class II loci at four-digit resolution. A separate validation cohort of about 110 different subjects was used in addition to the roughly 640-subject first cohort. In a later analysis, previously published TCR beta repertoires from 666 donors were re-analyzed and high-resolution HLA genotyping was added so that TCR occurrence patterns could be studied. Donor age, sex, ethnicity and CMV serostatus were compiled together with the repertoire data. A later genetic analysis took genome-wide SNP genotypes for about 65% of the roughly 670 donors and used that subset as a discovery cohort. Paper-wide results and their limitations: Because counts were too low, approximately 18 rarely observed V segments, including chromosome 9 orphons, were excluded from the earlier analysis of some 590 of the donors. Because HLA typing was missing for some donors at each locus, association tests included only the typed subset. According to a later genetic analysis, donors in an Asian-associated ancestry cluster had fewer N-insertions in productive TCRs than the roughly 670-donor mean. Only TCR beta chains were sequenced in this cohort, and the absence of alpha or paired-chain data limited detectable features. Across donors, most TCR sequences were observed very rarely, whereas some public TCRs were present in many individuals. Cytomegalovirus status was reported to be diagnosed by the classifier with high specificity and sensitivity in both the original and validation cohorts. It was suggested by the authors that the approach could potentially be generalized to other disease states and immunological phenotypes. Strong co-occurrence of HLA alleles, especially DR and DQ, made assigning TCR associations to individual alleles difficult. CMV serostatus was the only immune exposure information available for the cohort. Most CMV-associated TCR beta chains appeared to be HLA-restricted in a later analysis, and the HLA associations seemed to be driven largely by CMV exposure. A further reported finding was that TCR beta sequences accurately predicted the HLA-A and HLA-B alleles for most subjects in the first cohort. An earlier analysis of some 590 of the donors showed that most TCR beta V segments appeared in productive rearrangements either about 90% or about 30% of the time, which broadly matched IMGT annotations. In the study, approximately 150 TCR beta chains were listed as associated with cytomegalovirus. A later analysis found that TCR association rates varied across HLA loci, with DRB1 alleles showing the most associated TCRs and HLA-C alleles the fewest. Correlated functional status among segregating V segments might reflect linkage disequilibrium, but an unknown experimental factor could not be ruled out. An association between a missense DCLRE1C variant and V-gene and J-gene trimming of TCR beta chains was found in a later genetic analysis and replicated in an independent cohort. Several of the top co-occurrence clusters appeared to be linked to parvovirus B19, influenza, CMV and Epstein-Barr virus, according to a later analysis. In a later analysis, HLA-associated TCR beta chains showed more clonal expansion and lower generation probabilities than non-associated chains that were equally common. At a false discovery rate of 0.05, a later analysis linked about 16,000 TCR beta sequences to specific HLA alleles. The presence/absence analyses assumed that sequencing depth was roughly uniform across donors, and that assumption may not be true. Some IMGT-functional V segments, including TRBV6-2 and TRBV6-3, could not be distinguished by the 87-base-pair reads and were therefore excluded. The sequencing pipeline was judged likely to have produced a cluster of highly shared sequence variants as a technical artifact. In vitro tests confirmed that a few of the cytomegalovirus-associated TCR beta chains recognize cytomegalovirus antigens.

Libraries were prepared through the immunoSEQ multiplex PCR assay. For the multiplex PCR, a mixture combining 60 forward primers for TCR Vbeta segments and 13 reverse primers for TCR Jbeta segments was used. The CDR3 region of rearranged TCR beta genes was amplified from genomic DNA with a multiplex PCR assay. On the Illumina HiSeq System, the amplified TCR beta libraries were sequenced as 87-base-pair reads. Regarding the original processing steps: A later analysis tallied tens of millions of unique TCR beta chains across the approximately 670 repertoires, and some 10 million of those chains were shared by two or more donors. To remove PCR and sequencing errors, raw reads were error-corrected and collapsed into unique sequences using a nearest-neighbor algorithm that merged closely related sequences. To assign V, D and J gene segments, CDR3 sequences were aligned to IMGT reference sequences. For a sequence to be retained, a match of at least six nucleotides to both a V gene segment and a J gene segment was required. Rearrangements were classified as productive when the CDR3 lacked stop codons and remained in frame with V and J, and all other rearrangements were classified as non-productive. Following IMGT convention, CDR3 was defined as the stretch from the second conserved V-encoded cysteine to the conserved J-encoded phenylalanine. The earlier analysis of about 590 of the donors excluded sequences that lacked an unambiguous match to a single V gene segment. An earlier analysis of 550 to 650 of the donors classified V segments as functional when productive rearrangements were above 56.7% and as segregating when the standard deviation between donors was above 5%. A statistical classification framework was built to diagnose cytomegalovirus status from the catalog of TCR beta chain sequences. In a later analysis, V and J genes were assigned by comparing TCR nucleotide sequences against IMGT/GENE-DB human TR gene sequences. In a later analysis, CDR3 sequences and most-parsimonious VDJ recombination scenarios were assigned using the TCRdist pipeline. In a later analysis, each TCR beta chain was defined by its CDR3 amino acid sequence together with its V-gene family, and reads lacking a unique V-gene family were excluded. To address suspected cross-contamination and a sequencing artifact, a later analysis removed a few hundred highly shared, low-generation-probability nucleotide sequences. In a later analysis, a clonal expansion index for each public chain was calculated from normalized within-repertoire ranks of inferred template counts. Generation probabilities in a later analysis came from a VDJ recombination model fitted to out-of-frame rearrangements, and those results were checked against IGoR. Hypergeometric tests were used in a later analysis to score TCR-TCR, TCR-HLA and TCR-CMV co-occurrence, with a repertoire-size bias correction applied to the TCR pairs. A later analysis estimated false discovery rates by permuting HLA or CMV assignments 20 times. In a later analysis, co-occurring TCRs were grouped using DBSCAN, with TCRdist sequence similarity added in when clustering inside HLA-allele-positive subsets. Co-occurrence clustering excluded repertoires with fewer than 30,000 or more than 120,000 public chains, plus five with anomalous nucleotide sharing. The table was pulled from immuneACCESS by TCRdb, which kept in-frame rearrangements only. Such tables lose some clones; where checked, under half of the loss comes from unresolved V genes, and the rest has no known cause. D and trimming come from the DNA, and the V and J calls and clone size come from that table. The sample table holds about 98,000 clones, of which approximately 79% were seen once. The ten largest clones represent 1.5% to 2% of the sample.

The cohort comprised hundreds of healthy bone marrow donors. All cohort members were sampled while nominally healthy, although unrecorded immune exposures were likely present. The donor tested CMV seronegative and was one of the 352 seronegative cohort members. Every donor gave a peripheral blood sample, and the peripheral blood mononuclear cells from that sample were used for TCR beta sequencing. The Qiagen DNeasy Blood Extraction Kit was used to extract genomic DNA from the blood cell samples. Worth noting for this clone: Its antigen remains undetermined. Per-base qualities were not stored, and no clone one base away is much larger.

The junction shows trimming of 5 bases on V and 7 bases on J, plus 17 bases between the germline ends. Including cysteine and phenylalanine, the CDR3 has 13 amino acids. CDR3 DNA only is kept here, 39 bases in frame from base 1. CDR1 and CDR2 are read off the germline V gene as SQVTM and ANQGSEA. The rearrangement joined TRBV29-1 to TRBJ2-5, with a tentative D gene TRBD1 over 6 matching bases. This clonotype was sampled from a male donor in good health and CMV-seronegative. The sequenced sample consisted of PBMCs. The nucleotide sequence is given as TGCAGCGTTCACAGGGTTCATGACTCGACCCAGTACTTC. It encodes CSVHRVHDSTQYF.